This entry describes one TCR beta chain. Sequencing used immunoSEQ multiplex PCR; TCRdb keeps in-frame clones, though not all of them. The sample has more than 2,000 clones, 30% to 40% seen once. The data are from a study of T cells in localized non-small cell lung cancer. This sequence originates from a male donor at least 60 years old with stage I squamous cell lung carcinoma. This specimen was lung tumor tissue, taken before any cancer treatment.

CDR3 sequence (DNA): TGCAGCGTTGAGGACAGGAGATCCTACGAGCAGTACTTC. This encodes CSVEDRRSYEQYF. V usage is TRBV29-1 and J usage is TRBJ2-7; 7 nucleotides line up with TRBD1. The CDR3 is 13 amino acids. Germline V lookup: CDR1 SQVTM, CDR2 ANQGSEA. With 3 bases clipped from V and 1 base from J, the junction kept 3 bases outside the gene matches.